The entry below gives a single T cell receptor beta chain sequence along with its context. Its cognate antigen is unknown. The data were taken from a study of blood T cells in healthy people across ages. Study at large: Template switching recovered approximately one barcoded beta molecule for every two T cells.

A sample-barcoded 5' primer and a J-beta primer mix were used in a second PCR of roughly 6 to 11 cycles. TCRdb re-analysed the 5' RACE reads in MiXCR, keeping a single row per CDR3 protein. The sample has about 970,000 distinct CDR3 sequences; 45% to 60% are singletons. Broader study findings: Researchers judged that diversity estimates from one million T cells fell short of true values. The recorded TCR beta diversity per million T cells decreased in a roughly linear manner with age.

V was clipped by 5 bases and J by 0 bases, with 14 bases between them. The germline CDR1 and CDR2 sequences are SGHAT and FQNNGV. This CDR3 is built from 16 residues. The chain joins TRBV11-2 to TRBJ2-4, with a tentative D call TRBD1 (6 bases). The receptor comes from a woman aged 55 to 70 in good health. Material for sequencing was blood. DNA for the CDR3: TGTGCCAGCAGCCCGACCGGGACAAGAGCCAAAAACATTCAGTACTTC. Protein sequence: CASSPTGTRAKNIQYF.